This T cell receptor (beta chain) was captured in a study of cytomegalovirus exposure and HLA in healthy donors. In regard to this clone: What it binds is not known.

Study-wide findings and caveats: The study dropped some indistinguishable V segments, TRBV6-2 and TRBV6-3 among them. Altogether, 170 or so TCR beta chains were recorded as cytomegalovirus-associated.

J gave up 7 bases and V 7 bases, and 5 bases lay outside the gene matches. There are 13 residues in the CDR3. Germline values: CDR1 MNHNY, CDR2 SVGAGI (reference sequence). In the PCR, 60 Vbeta and 13 Jbeta primers were used. The method was immunoSEQ multiplex PCR; TCRdb's version includes in-frame clones alone and lacks a portion of them. The table shows 80,000 or so clones, with around 80% occurring only once. This sequence joins TRBV6-6 and TRBJ2-1; 9 nucleotides agree with TRBD2. Sequenced sample: PBMCs. This sequence originates from a male donor in good health and CMV-seropositive. The CDR3 DNA reads TGTGCCAGCACCTATCTAGCGGGGAATGAGCAGTTCTTC. Translated: CASTYLAGNEQFF.